This T cell receptor beta chain was recovered during a study of beta chain features in type 1 diabetes. This clone was detected a few times. The CDR3 extends over 14 amino acids. The V end lost 10 bases, the J end lost 4 bases, and 17 bases lay between the germline ends. The V gene's germline CDR1 is SGHTA and CDR2 FQGNSA. The investigators reverse transcribed all of the isolated RNA, so they sequenced expressed TCRB transcripts. Method: immunoSEQ multiplex PCR; TCRdb's copy keeps in-frame clones and lacks some. The sample holds about 130,000 clones; about 8.7% are singletons and the top ten take 0.68%.

The sequence was collected from a man between 18 and 35 years old in good health. The V and J genes are TRBV7-2 and TRBJ1-3, with D possibly matching TRBD1 (5 bases). The source material was central memory CD4+ T cells from blood. CDR3 bases: TGTGCCACCCAACCACAGGCTACGGGAAACACCATATATTTT. Translating it yields CATQPQATGNTIYF.